The 15 T cell receptor beta chains in this list originate from one sample, sequenced in a study of blood T cell repertoires in COVID-19. Sequencing was performed with immunoSEQ multiplex PCR; in TCRdb, only in-frame clones are kept and a portion is missing. The profile shows roughly 160,000 clones, around 83% of them singletons. Sequencing was carried out using peripheral blood. The receptors come from a woman in her 70s who had recovered from COVID-19.

This clone is a singleton in its sample. V gene TRBV6-6 combines with J gene TRBJ1-5; D not resolved. This CDR3 is 12 amino acids long. The germline CDR1 and CDR2 sequences are MNHNY and SVGAGI (reference sequence). V lost 3 bases and J lost 5, with 5 bases in between. The CDR3 reads CASSYSDQPQHF. The DNA for the CDR3 is TGTGCCAGCAGTTATTCCGATCAGCCCCAGCATTTT.

The chain links TRBV6-2 or TRBV6-3 to TRBJ1-5, with D possibly being TRBD1 (6 bases). This CDR3 comprises 17 residues. CDR1 is MNHEY, CDR2 SVGEGT, per germline. V shed 5 bases and J shed 2 bases, with 19 bases lying between them. CDR3 sequence (DNA): TGTGCCAGCAGTCAAAACAGGGACCCGCGGGGCAATCAGCCCCAGCATTTT. Its translation: CASSQNRDPRGNQPQHF.

The rearrangement joins TRBV6-6 to TRBJ1-1, with D possibly matching TRBD1 (5 bases). The V end was cut by 5 bases, the J end by 5 bases, with 18 bases between. This CDR3 has 15 residues. CDR1 and CDR2 (germline): MNHNY, SVGAGI (reference sequence). The CDR3 loop reads CASSPKTAQKTEAFF. CDR3 DNA sequence: TGTGCCAGCAGTCCAAAGACAGCCCAGAAGACTGAAGCTTTCTTT.

The V and J genes are TRBV3-1 (or the pseudogene TRBV3-2) and TRBJ1-5; D remains ambiguous. The CDR3 runs 12 residues. The germline CDR1 and CDR2 sequences are LGHDT and YNNKEL (reference sequence). V was clipped by 4 bases and J by 7 bases, with 8 bases between them. This CDR3 reads CASSPSGQPQHF. The CDR3 coding sequence is TGTGCCAGCAGCCCTTCGGGGCAGCCCCAGCATTTT.

The rearrangement joins TRBV3-1 (or the pseudogene TRBV3-2) to TRBJ2-3; D uncertain. Trimming shortened V by 1 base and J by 7 bases, and 3 bases separated the two germline ends. Germline lookup yields CDR1 LGHDT and CDR2 YNNKEL (reference sequence). CDR3 length: 11 residues. The CDR3 protein is CASSQGNTQYF. In DNA, the CDR3 is TGTGCCAGCAGCCAAGGTAATACGCAGTATTTT.

This chain uses TRBV4-3 with TRBJ2-3; D unresolved. The germline CDR1 and CDR2 sequences are LGHNA and YSLEER. V lost 0 bases and J 6 bases, leaving 10 bases between the germline ends. CDR3 length: 14 amino acids. CDR3 sequence reads: CASSQELVEDTQYF. The CDR3 DNA reads TGCGCCAGCAGCCAAGAGCTAGTAGAGGATACGCAGTATTTT.

This clone was recorded once. The chain recombines TRBV18 with TRBJ2-7; 8 nucleotides line up with TRBD2. Germline V lookup: CDR1 KGHSH, CDR2 LQKENI. The J segment lost 3 bases and the V segment lost 6 bases, leaving 7 bases of the junction unmatched. The CDR3 length is 14 residues. The CDR3 DNA follows: TGTGCCAGCTCCCTCGGGGGGGCTGGCTACGAGCAGTACTTC. Translated, it gives CASSLGGAGYEQYF.

J is TRBJ1-2 and V is TRBV27; 11 positions match TRBD1. The CDR3 length is 15 residues. Germline CDR1 reads MNHEY; CDR2 reads SMNVEV (reference sequence). Germline trimming cut 6 bases from V and 3 bases from J; bases unmatched to any gene: 6. The CDR3, as DNA: TGTGCCAGCAGACCGGGGACAGGGGGTTACTATGGCTACACCTTC. It specifies CASRPGTGGYYGYTF.

This chain uses TRBV23-1 with TRBJ2-7; D remains ambiguous. TRBV23-1 is sorted into the ORF group, with uncertain function. This CDR3 comprises 14 residues. Deletions cut 6 bases from V and 6 bases from J, with 18 bases between. This chain's CDR3 is CASRHDWVSGEQYF. The CDR3 coding sequence is TGCGCCAGCAGGCACGACTGGGTGTCGGGCGAGCAGTACTTC.

The DNA for the CDR3 is TGTGCCAGCAGTGAACTGGGCGCTGGGGCCAACGTCCTGACTTTC. Protein product: CASSELGAGANVLTF. The rearrangement links TRBV6-1 to TRBJ2-6, with unresolved D. The CDR3 is 15 amino acids. Trimming left V 2 bases short and J 2 bases short, with 7 bases between. Germline V gene lookup returns CDR1 MNHNS and CDR2 SASEGT.

This clone was detected once. The rearrangement uses TRBV25-1 and TRBJ1-2, with 7 bases lining up with TRBD1. The CDR3 length is 15 residues. Germline V CDR1 and CDR2: MGHDK, SYGVNS. The ends lost 9 bases at V and 5 bases at J; junction bases unmatched: 15. As DNA, the CDR3 is TGTGCCAGTCGGGACAGCGCCTCCCTGGGGTATGGCTACACCTTC. This translates into CASRDSASLGYGYTF.

The CDR3 loop is CASSPSGDQPQHF. The CDR3 bases are TGTGCCAGCTCACCGAGCGGGGATCAGCCCCAGCATTTT. The chain employs TRBV18 and TRBJ1-5; D not resolved. Trimming cost V 3 bases and J 5 bases, with 8 bases left between them. CDR1 and CDR2 from the germline V gene are KGHSH and LQKENI. The CDR3 consists of 13 residues.

This chain joins TRBV5-1 and TRBJ1-1, with a weak D call TRBD1 (5 bases). The CDR3 totals 14 residues. The germline V gene has CDR1 SGHRS and CDR2 YFSETQ. V was pared by 0 bases and J by 3 bases, with 9 bases between. CDR3 loop: CASSLGREHTEAFF. The CDR3 DNA is TGCGCCAGCAGCTTGGGCAGGGAACACACTGAAGCTTTCTTT.

This chain uses TRBV5-1 with TRBJ1-3; a possible D gene is TRBD1 (5 bases). The CDR3 totals 16 residues. The V and J ends lost 0 bases and 0 bases respectively, with 10 bases between them. Germline CDR1 SGHRS, CDR2 YFSETQ. The CDR3 protein is CASSLGGGDSGNTIYF. The CDR3 coding sequence is TGCGCCAGCAGCTTGGGAGGAGGGGACTCTGGAAACACCATATATTTT.

The V gene is TRBV18, the J gene TRBJ2-7, with 7 bases lining up with TRBD1. V dropped 6 bases and J dropped 4; count of bases not matched to a gene: 6. The CDR3 has 13 amino acids. In germline, CDR1 is KGHSH, CDR2 LQKENI. This CDR3 is CASSGPTGYEQYF. DNA for the CDR3: TGTGCCAGCTCGGGGCCGACAGGGTACGAGCAGTACTTC. Full variable domain (missing parts from reference TRBV18 and TRBJ2-7): NAGVMQNPRHLVRRRGQEARLRCSPMKGHSHVYWYRQLPEEGLKFMVYLQKENIIDESGMPKERFSAEFPKEGPSILRIQQVVRGDSAAYFCASSGPTGYEQYFGPGTRLTVT.